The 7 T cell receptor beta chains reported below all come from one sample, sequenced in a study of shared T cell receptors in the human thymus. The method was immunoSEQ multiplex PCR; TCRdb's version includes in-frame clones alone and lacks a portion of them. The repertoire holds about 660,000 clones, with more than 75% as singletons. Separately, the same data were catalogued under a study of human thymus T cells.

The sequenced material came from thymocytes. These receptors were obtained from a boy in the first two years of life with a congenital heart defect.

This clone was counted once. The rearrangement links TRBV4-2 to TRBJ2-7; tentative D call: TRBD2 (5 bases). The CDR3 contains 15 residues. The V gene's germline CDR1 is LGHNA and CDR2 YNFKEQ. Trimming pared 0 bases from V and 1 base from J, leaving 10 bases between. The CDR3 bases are TGTGCCAGCAGCCAAGATAACGGACTGTCCTACGAGCAGTACTTC. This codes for CASSQDNGLSYEQYF.

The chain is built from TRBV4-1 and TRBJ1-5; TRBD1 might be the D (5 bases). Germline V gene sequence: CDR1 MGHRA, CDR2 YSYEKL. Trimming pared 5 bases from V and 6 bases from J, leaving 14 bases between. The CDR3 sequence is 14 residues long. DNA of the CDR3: TGCGCCAGCAGCTCTTACCTCGGGGGTCAGCCCCAGCATTTT. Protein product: CASSSYLGGQPQHF.

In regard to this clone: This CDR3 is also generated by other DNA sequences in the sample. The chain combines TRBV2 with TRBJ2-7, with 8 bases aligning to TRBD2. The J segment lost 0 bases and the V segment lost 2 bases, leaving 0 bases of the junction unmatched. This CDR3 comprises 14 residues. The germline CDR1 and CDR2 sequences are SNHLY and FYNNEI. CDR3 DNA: TGTGCCAGCAGTGAAAGCGGGAGCTCCTACGAGCAGTACTTC. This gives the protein CASSESGSSYEQYF.

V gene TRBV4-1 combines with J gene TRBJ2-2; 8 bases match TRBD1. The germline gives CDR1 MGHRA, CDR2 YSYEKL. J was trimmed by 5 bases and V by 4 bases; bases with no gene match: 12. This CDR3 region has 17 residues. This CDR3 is CASSRPGQGRRTGELFF. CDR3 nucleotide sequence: TGCGCCAGCAGCCGACCCGGACAGGGTCGTAGGACCGGGGAGCTGTTTTTT.

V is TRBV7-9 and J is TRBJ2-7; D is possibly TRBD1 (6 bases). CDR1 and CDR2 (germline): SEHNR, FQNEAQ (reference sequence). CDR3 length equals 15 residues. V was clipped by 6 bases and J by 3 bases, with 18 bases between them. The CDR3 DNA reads TGTGCCAGCAGTTCCCGGATGGACAGAAGCTACGAGCAGTACTTC. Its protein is CASSSRMDRSYEQYF.

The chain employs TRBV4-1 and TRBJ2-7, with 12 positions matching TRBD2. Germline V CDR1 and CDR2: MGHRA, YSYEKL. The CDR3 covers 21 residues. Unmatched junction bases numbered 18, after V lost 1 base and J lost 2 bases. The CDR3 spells CASSQGPPSGRVPIFTYEQYF. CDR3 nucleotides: TGCGCCAGCAGCCAAGGTCCCCCTAGCGGGAGGGTCCCAATCTTTACCTACGAGCAGTACTTC.

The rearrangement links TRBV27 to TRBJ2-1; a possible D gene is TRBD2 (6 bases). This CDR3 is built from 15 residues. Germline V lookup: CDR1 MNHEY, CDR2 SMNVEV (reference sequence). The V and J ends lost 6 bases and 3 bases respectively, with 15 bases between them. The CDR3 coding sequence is TGTGCCAGCAGACGACGTCTAGCGATCTACAATGAGCAGTTCTTC. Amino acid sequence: CASRRRLAIYNEQFF.